Shown below are 21 T cell receptor beta chains from a single sample sequenced in a study of control samples from healthy donors and cancer patients. Using immunoSEQ multiplex PCR, the repertoire was profiled, and TCRdb retains in-frame clones only, with some absent. The data contain under 130,000 clones, about four fifths of them singletons. Sequencing was performed on blood. The receptors derive from a woman aged 45 to 65 in good health.

CDR3 loop: CASSQDISGQGGKLFF. Here the CDR3 DNA reads TGCGCCAGCAGCCAAGATATTTCCGGACAGGGAGGGAAACTGTTTTTT. The chain uses TRBV4-3 and TRBJ1-4; 8 bases map to TRBD1. V lost 0 bases, J lost 11 bases, and 11 bases stayed unmatched. CDR1 is LGHNA and CDR2 is YSLEER in the germline V gene. The CDR3 consists of 16 residues.

The V and J genes are TRBV7-2 and TRBJ1-5; D gene ambiguous. This CDR3 region has 15 residues. V was clipped by 3 bases and J by 2 bases, with 11 bases between them. Germline CDR1 and CDR2: SGHTA and FQGNSA. The CDR3 region is CASSFTQTGNQPQHF. CDR3 in DNA: TGTGCCAGCAGCTTCACTCAGACCGGCAATCAGCCCCAGCATTTT. The full variable domain, in which reference TRBV7-2 and TRBJ1-5 provide the parts outside the CDR3, is GAGVSQSPSNKVTEKGKDVELRCDPISGHTALYWYRQSLGQGLEFLIYFQGNSAPDKSGLPSDRFSAERTGGSVSTLTIQRTQQEDSAVYLCASSFTQTGNQPQHFGDGTRLSIL.

J is TRBJ1-2 and V is TRBV5-1; no reliable D call. Trimming removed 0 bases at V and 1 base at J, with 7 bases between. The CDR3 runs 14 residues. Germline CDR1 reads SGHRS; CDR2 reads YFSETQ. CDR3 sequence: CASSLGSGNYGYTF. CDR3 DNA: TGCGCCAGCAGCTTGGGCAGTGGTAACTATGGCTACACCTTC.

This chain links TRBV6-7 with TRBJ2-7, with 7 nucleotides matching TRBD2. TRBV6-7 is recorded as an ORF, its role being uncertain. Trimming cost V 10 bases and J 2 bases; bases outside gene matches: 11. The CDR3 contains 14 residues. Written as DNA, the CDR3 is TGTGCCACCCTCGGGGCGGGAGCCCCCTACGAGCAGTACTTC. Translating it yields CATLGAGAPYEQYF.

This chain joins TRBV7-9 and TRBJ1-2; tentatively, D is TRBD1 (5 bases). This CDR3 is built from 13 residues. Germline V gene data show CDR1 as SEHNR and CDR2 as FQNEAQ (reference sequence). V was shortened by 3 bases and J by 2 bases, with 7 bases between the two germline ends. The CDR3 sequence: CASSFGGNYGYTF. The CDR3 DNA reads TGTGCCAGCAGCTTTGGGGGGAACTATGGCTACACCTTC.

This clone occurred once. The rearrangement uses TRBV23-1 and TRBJ1-1; no clear D gene. TRBV23-1 qualifies as an ORF whose function is uncertain. Trimming removed 7 bases from V and 4 bases from J, with 22 bases in between. The CDR3 length is 16 residues. The CDR3 nucleotides read TGCGCCAGCACCTGGGGAAACTGGGCCGGGTTCACTGAAGCTTTCTTT. Translated, it gives CASTWGNWAGFTEAFF.

The CDR3 region is CASSWIGAQYF. The CDR3 DNA follows: TGTGCCAGCAGCTGGATTGGGGCCCAGTACTTC. V and J are TRBV7-9 and TRBJ2-5; D remains ambiguous. Germline V gene lookup returns CDR1 SEHNR and CDR2 FQNEAQ (reference sequence). This CDR3 spans 11 amino acids. V shed 4 bases and J shed 9 bases, with 9 bases lying between them.

The chain links TRBV20-1 to TRBJ2-1; no reliable D call. Trimming stripped 2 bases from V and 6 bases from J, with 5 bases between. Germline CDR1 DFQATT, CDR2 SNEGSKA (reference sequence). This CDR3 spans 11 amino acids. The CDR3 reads CSARKSNEQFF. The CDR3 bases are TGCAGTGCTAGAAAGAGCAATGAGCAGTTCTTC.

The chain joins TRBV7-6 to TRBJ2-1; 7 nucleotides align to TRBD1. V lost 4 bases and J lost 2; bases outside the gene matches: 5. Germline CDR1 reads SGHVS; CDR2 reads FNYEAQ. CDR3 size: 15 residues. This CDR3 reads CASSYDREPYNEQFF. The CDR3 bases are TGTGCCAGCAGCTATGACAGGGAACCCTACAATGAGCAGTTCTTC.

The chain has TRBV12-5 and TRBJ2-1; D is unresolved. Per germline, CDR1 LGHNT and CDR2 FRNRAP. The CDR3 has 13 amino acids. V lost 4 bases and J lost 5, with 9 bases in between. CDR3 sequence (DNA): TGTGCTAGTGGTTCGGACGGAGACAATGAGCAGTTCTTC. Amino acid sequence: CASGSDGDNEQFF.

The chain joins TRBV5-4 to TRBJ2-3, with 14 positions matching TRBD2. CDR1 is SGHNT, CDR2 YYREEE, per germline (reference sequence). This CDR3 is built from 15 residues. With V trimmed by 4 bases and J by 4 bases, 2 bases remained unmatched. The CDR3 coding sequence is TGTGCCAGCAGCCCGGGACTAGCGGGAGCAGATACGCAGTATTTT. It is translated as CASSPGLAGADTQYF.

This sequence joins TRBV3-1 (or the pseudogene TRBV3-2) and TRBJ1-1, with no clear D. Trimming left V 1 base short and J 6 bases short, with 6 bases between. The CDR3 sequence is 12 residues long. CDR1 is LGHDT and CDR2 is YNNKEL in the germline V gene (reference sequence). The CDR3 DNA is TGTGCCAGCAGCCAAGGGGCCGCTGAAGCTTTCTTT. Its translation is CASSQGAAEAFF.

The gene calls are TRBV6-5 and TRBJ2-7; 9 bases match TRBD1. Germline trimming cut 6 bases from V and 3 bases from J; bases unmatched to any gene: 9. This CDR3 comprises 15 residues. From germline, CDR1 is MNHEY and CDR2 SVGAGI. CDR3 nucleotides: TGTGCCAGCAGAGACATAGGGACAGGGAGCTACGAGCAGTACTTC. Protein: CASRDIGTGSYEQYF.

The chain combines TRBV19 with TRBJ2-3; 9 positions match TRBD1. Germline V gene lookup returns CDR1 LNHDA and CDR2 SQIVND (reference sequence). The CDR3 sequence is 15 residues long. Germline trimming cut 4 bases from V and 1 base from J; bases unmatched to any gene: 3. CDR3 sequence (DNA): TGTGCCAGTAGTAATCGGGACAGGGGCACAGATACGCAGTATTTT. This translates into CASSNRDRGTDTQYF. The full variable domain, its missing parts supplied by reference TRBV19 and TRBJ2-3, is DGGITQSPKYLFRKEGQNVTLSCEQNLNHDAMYWYRQDPGQGLRLIYYSQIVNDFQKGDIAEGYSVSREKKESFPLTVTSAQKNPTAFYLCASSNRDRGTDTQYFGPGTRLTVL.

This chain connects TRBV11-3 to TRBJ2-7, with 8 bases identical to TRBD1. The CDR3 is 13 amino acids. Per the germline V gene, CDR1 is SGHNT and CDR2 is YENEEA. The V gene end was trimmed by 3 bases and the J gene end by 3 bases; junction bases not matched to a gene: 1. The CDR3 protein is CASSLGQVYEQYF. The CDR3 DNA reads TGTGCCAGCAGCTTGGGACAGGTCTACGAGCAGTACTTC.

The rearrangement uses TRBV6-4 and TRBJ2-1; D is unresolved. Trimming took 0 bases from V and 4 from J, leaving 7 bases between them. The CDR3 sequence is 14 residues long. Germline V CDR1 and CDR2: MRHNA, SNTAGT. DNA for the CDR3: TGTGCCAGCAGTGACTCAGCGCCTTACAATGAGCAGTTCTTC. Protein sequence: CASSDSAPYNEQFF.

The V and J genes are TRBV23-1 and TRBJ1-2, with D uncertain. TRBV23-1 is given ORF status, its function remaining uncertain. V lost 3 bases to trimming and J lost 0 bases, with 8 bases between them. This CDR3 is 14 amino acids long. DNA for the CDR3: TGCGCCAGCAGTCACCCCCGTTCTAACTATGGCTACACCTTC. This codes for CASSHPRSNYGYTF.

The V and J genes are TRBV10-2 and TRBJ2-7; no clear D. CDR3 length: 12 amino acids. V shed 5 bases and J shed 0 bases, with 5 bases lying between them. CDR1 is WSHSY and CDR2 is SAAADI in the germline V gene. The CDR3 coding sequence is TGCGCCAGCAGTCTAGACTCCTACGAGCAGTACTTC. Protein sequence: CASSLDSYEQYF.

The J gene is TRBJ2-5, the V gene TRBV27; D is possibly TRBD2 (6 bases). The CDR3 is 15 residues long. Trimming pared 4 bases from V and 6 bases from J, leaving 18 bases between. Germline-derived CDR1 and CDR2 are MNHEY and SMNVEV (reference sequence). The CDR3, as DNA: TGTGCCAGCAGTTCACTTACCAGGGAGGAAAAGACCCAGTACTTC. This encodes CASSSLTREEKTQYF.

The chain is built from TRBV29-1 and TRBJ1-2; D uncertain. Germline CDR1 is SQVTM and CDR2 is ANQGSEA. V lost 7 bases to trimming and J lost 7 bases, with 13 bases between them. The CDR3 covers 11 residues. CDR3: CSATVTGGYTF. The CDR3 DNA follows: TGCAGCGCTACAGTCACTGGTGGCTACACCTTC.

As to this clone: The sample has other DNA sequences that encode this CDR3 too. The chain couples TRBV10-3 to TRBJ1-1; maybe TRBD1 (5 bases). V was cut by 4 bases and J by 0 bases, with 9 bases left in between. CDR3 size: 14 residues. CDR1 is ENHRY and CDR2 is SYGVKD in the germline V gene. The CDR3 is CAISGQFMNTEAFF. The CDR3 bases are TGTGCCATCAGTGGACAGTTCATGAACACTGAAGCTTTCTTT.